This T cell receptor beta chain was recovered during a study of blood T cell repertoires in COVID-19. The protocol was immunoSEQ multiplex PCR, while the TCRdb copy is restricted to in-frame clones and leaves out a portion. The repertoire consists of 100,000 to 150,000 clones, with around 80% occurring once and the leading ten covering roughly 2.3%. Study members were between roughly 18 and 100 years old and lived in some 22 US regions. Clinical history as reported by participants underpinned cohort assignment. The CDR3 has 16 amino acids. The V gene's germline CDR1 is SGHKS and CDR2 YYEKEE (reference sequence). The junction had 7 bases not matched to a gene; V was cut back by 4 bases and J by 1 base.

The receptor was isolated from a man aged 40-50 years with acute COVID-19. This chain uses TRBV5-5 with TRBJ2-7, with TRBD2 matching 11 bases. The specimen sequenced was PBMCs or T cells enriched from blood (not recorded which). The CDR3 region is CASSLELAGVSYEQYF. The DNA of the CDR3 is TGTGCCAGCAGCCTCGAACTAGCGGGAGTGTCCTACGAGCAGTACTTC.